This TCR beta chain comes out of a study of cytomegalovirus exposure and HLA in healthy donors. Study-wide context: Unique TCR beta sequences numbering over 100 million came from 150 million to 200 million T cells in an earlier analysis. Whole-study findings and limits: Specificity of three CMV-associated chains for CMV antigens was verified in vitro. A later analysis linked a missense variant in DCLRE1C to the trimming of TCR beta V and J genes.

Germline CDR1 reads KGHSH; CDR2 reads LQKENI. V shed 1 base and J shed 0 bases, with 11 bases lying between them. The CDR3 sequence is 16 residues long. Concerning this clone itself: The antigen is not known.

Vbeta (60) and Jbeta (13) primers were used in the PCR. Assay: immunoSEQ multiplex PCR; the TCRdb copy retains only in-frame clones and omits some. The sample records some 140,000 clones, around three quarters being singletons. The chain links TRBV18 to TRBJ2-3; no firm D call. Material for sequencing was PBMCs. This TCR derives from a man aged 35 to 55 in good health and CMV-seronegative. CDR3 coding DNA: TGTGCCAGCTCACCACGCAGCGCCACTAGCACAGATACGCAGTATTTT. This encodes CASSPRSATSTDTQYF. Full variable domain (outside the CDR3, taken from reference TRBV18 and TRBJ2-3): NAGVMQNPRHLVRRRGQEARLRCSPMKGHSHVYWYRQLPEEGLKFMVYLQKENIIDESGMPKERFSAEFPKEGPSILRIQQVVRGDSAAYFCASSPRSATSTDTQYFGPGTRLTVL.